The 19 T cell receptor delta chains below come from one sample, sequenced in a study of Vδ1+ human thymocytes. RNA was extracted from the cells and then reverse transcribed. Multiplex PCR used pooled V-gene forward primers and a constant-region reverse primer to amplify CDR3s. With CATT, TCRdb re-called clones from the multiplex PCR reads. The table has under 85,000 delta-chain clones, around 35% seen once; the top ten hold over 0.2%. Broader study findings: Thymic TRG and TRD repertoires appeared highly polyclonal, with Gaussian CDR3 length distributions.

These receptors lack a known antigen. Sequencing was done on a sample of Vdelta1+ gamma-delta thymocytes from the thymus. Subset: FACS-sorted CD3+ TCRalphabeta- TCRVdelta1+ TCRVdelta2- thymocytes. The receptors were gathered from a boy under two years old who had congenital heart surgery.

This clone appeared a few times. The chain employs TRDV1 and TRDJ1; D remains ambiguous. The V end lost 4 bases, the J end lost 5 bases, and 41 bases lay between the germline ends. The V gene's germline CDR1 is TSWWSYY and CDR2 QGS. CDR3 size: 23 residues. CDR3 protein: CALGGPSVFAAVCTRPGGDKLIF. In DNA, the CDR3 is TGTGCTCTTGGGGGTCCCTCTGTCTTTGCTGCTGTGTGTACCCGTCCCGGTGGGGATAAACTCATCTTT.

V is TRDV1 and J is TRDJ1; TRDD3 matches at 13 bases. The germline CDR1 and CDR2 sequences are TSWWSYY and QGS. Trimming cost V 6 bases and J 0 bases; bases outside gene matches: 16. The CDR3 loop spans 20 amino acids. The CDR3 sequence is CALGLFPYWGIRRDTDKLIF. The DNA of the CDR3 is TGTGCTCTTGGCCTCTTCCCGTACTGGGGGATACGCAGGGACACCGATAAACTCATCTTT.

The chain links TRDV1 to TRDJ2, with 7 bases fitting TRDD2. The CDR3 loop spans 20 amino acids. CDR1 is TSWWSYY, CDR2 QGS, per germline. V lost 2 bases, J lost 5 bases, and 20 bases stayed unmatched. CDR3: CALGESSYGLGGTPTAQLFF. CDR3 sequence (DNA): TGTGCTCTTGGGGAAAGTTCCTACGGGCTTGGTGGGACCCCCACAGCACAACTCTTCTTT.

The chain joins TRDV1 to TRDJ1; TRDD3 agrees at 7 bases. Germline assignment: CDR1 TSWWSYY and CDR2 QGS. The V and J ends lost 0 bases and 3 bases, in that order; junction bases with no gene match: 10. The CDR3 totals 17 residues. Here the CDR3 reads CALGELGGFPFADKLIF. DNA for the CDR3: TGTGCTCTTGGGGAACTAGGGGGATTCCCCTTTGCCGATAAACTCATCTTT.

The genes are TRDV1 and TRDJ1; D is perhaps TRDD2 or TRDD3 (8 bases each). Germline values: CDR1 TSWWSYY, CDR2 QGS. V gave up 0 bases and J gave up 0 bases, with 32 bases separating them. The length of the CDR3 is 23 residues. The CDR3, as DNA: TGTGCTCTTGGGGAACTAGGGCTCTTCCTACGACCACGAACTGGGGGTAACACCGATAAACTCATCTTT. This gives the protein CALGELGLFLRPRTGGNTDKLIF.

J is TRDJ1 and V is TRDV1, with 7 positions matching TRDD3. There are 19 residues in the CDR3. Germline trimming cut 2 bases from V and 0 bases from J; bases unmatched to any gene: 15. CDR1 is TSWWSYY and CDR2 is QGS in the germline V gene. CDR3 sequence: CALGELWVGENLYTDKLIF. The CDR3, as DNA: TGTGCTCTTGGGGAATTGTGGGTGGGGGAGAACCTGTACACCGATAAACTCATCTTT.

This clone occurred a few times. V is TRDV1 and J is TRDJ1; TRDD3 agrees at 11 bases. With V trimmed by 5 bases and J by 2 bases, 16 bases remained unmatched. Germline V gene sequence: CDR1 TSWWSYY, CDR2 QGS. The CDR3 extends over 19 amino acids. The CDR3 DNA is TGTGCTCTTGGGCCATATCTTTTCGTACTGGGGGATAGGACCGATAAACTCATCTTT. As protein: CALGPYLFVLGDRTDKLIF.

This rearrangement joins TRDV1 to TRDJ1, with D tentatively TRDD3 (7 bases). Trimming shortened V by 2 bases and J by 2 bases, and 33 bases separated the two germline ends. Per germline, CDR1 TSWWSYY and CDR2 QGS. The CDR3 has 22 amino acids. The CDR3 spells CALGECLTAFPVVGDKTDKLIF. The CDR3 DNA follows: TGTGCTCTTGGGGAATGCTTGACGGCCTTCCCAGTGGTGGGGGACAAAACCGATAAACTCATCTTT.

V usage is TRDV2 and J usage is TRDJ1; D remains unclear. This CDR3 has 14 residues. Deletions cut 9 bases from V and 4 bases from J, with 20 bases between. Germline values: CDR1 GEAIGNYY, CDR2 EKD. The CDR3 nucleotides read TGTGCCCCCGGAAAGATGGGTTCGGGCGATAAACTCATCTTT. Residues: CAPGKMGSGDKLIF.

This chain connects TRDV1 to TRDJ1; 8 bases align to TRDD3. Losses at the gene ends were 5 bases for V and 0 bases for J; bases not matched to a gene: 20. The CDR3 sequence is 20 residues long. The germline CDR1 and CDR2 sequences are TSWWSYY and QGS. This CDR3 reads CALGKGTTGDTKSYTDKLIF. CDR3 nucleotides: TGTGCTCTTGGGAAGGGGACTACTGGGGATACAAAATCGTACACCGATAAACTCATCTTT.

This clone was seen more than once but under ten times. The chain recombines TRDV1 with TRDJ1, with 12 bases lining up with TRDD3. Trimming removed 1 base from V and 4 bases from J; junction bases left unmatched: 16. This CDR3 has 20 amino acids. The germline V gene encodes CDR1 TSWWSYY and CDR2 QGS. Here the CDR3 reads CALGEPHPNLLGDTCDKLIF. The CDR3 DNA reads as TGTGCTCTTGGGGAACCGCACCCCAACTTACTGGGGGATACTTGCGATAAACTCATCTTT.

This clone was picked up a small number of times. The V call is TRDV1, the J call TRDJ1, with 9 bases identical to TRDD2. Germline values: CDR1 TSWWSYY, CDR2 QGS. V dropped 0 bases and J dropped 4; count of bases not matched to a gene: 21. The CDR3 extends over 21 amino acids. The CDR3 region has the DNA TGTGCTCTTGGGGAACTGCGGGGTTGGCCTTCCTACACGCTGGATCTCGATAAACTCATCTTT. Translated: CALGELRGWPSYTLDLDKLIF.

This clone was counted between two and nine times. V usage is TRDV1 and J usage is TRDJ1; TRDD3 matches 12 bases. The CDR3 is 19 residues long. The V gene's germline CDR1 is TSWWSYY and CDR2 QGS. V lost 0 bases to trimming and J lost 0 bases; unmatched junction nucleotides: 8. The CDR3 DNA reads as TGTGCTCTTGGGGAACTAGTTCACTGGGGGATACTCTACACCGATAAACTCATCTTT. It is translated as CALGELVHWGILYTDKLIF.

Notes on this clone: At one end the junction does not follow the germline gene, possibly because of a read error. This chain connects TRDV2 to TRDJ1, with D uncertain. Germline V lookup: CDR1 GEAIGNYY, CDR2 EKD. There are 16 residues in the CDR3. The DNA of the CDR3 is TGTGCCTGTGCCACCGGCTGCAGAAACGACACCGATAAACTCATCTTT. Its protein product is CACATGCRNDTDKLIF.

This chain uses TRDV1 with TRDJ1; 7 bases fit TRDD2. From germline, CDR1 is TSWWSYY and CDR2 QGS. Trimming at V came to 2 bases and at J to 0 bases, leaving 15 bases not matched to a gene. CDR3 length: 19 amino acids. This CDR3 reads CALGENFLLVTVNTDKLIF. CDR3 DNA sequence: TGTGCTCTTGGGGAAAATTTCCTACTAGTTACCGTAAACACCGATAAACTCATCTTT.

V usage is TRDV1 and J usage is TRDJ1; unclear D gene. CDR3 size: 12 residues. V was clipped by 5 bases and J by 9 bases, with 13 bases between them. In germline, CDR1 is TSWWSYY, CDR2 QGS. CDR3 region: CALGNPFGQLIF. In DNA form, the CDR3 reads TGTGCTCTTGGGAACCCCTTTGGCCAACTCATCTTT.

The rearrangement uses TRDV1 and TRDJ1, with D possibly being TRDD3 (5 bases). Trimming removed 0 bases from V and 0 bases from J, with 14 bases in between. Germline V gene sequence: CDR1 TSWWSYY, CDR2 QGS. There are 17 residues in the CDR3. The CDR3 loop reads CALGELGAEPYTDKLIF. CDR3 nucleotides: TGTGCTCTTGGGGAACTGGGGGCCGAACCGTACACCGATAAACTCATCTTT.

This clone was observed a few times. The chain links TRDV1 to TRDJ1, with TRDD3 as a possible D gene (6 bases). V gave up 5 bases and J gave up 0 bases, with 19 bases separating them. The CDR3 is made up of 17 amino acids. CDR1 is TSWWSYY and CDR2 is QGS in the germline V gene. CDR3 amino acids: CALGITRGSRYTDKLIF. In nucleotides, the CDR3 is TGTGCTCTTGGGATTACTAGGGGATCCCGGTACACCGATAAACTCATCTTT.

On this clone itself: One end of the junction does not line up with germline, which may come from a read error. The J gene is TRDJ1, the V gene TRDV1, with 7 bases lining up with TRDD3. CDR3 length: 20 residues. The V gene's germline CDR1 is TSWWSYY and CDR2 QGS. The CDR3 here is CALGGATDRGYPLGSDKLIF. Here the CDR3 DNA reads TGCGCTCTTGGGGGAGCCACAGACCGGGGATATCCCCTTGGGTCCGATAAACTCATCTTT.